This T cell receptor beta chain was sequenced during a study of blood T cell repertoires in COVID-19. Overall study: Samples taken during acute and convalescent COVID-19 were collected in the United States, Italy and Spain. The analysed material was cDNA or gDNA that came from T cells, B-cell-depleted T cells, or PBMCs.

Original processing methods: Counts of nucleated cells, estimated from reference gene primer amplification, were obtained. The table came from immunoSEQ multiplex PCR; TCRdb's copy has only in-frame clones and leaves some out. V, J and clone size are taken as reported in that table, and D and trimming were inferred from the DNA itself. In the table there are tens of thousands of clones, more than 70% of which are singletons. The CDR3 has 13 amino acids. Trimming took off 8 bases at V and 0 bases at J, with 10 bases between the two ends. This clone was seen only once. The receptor's source is a man at least 80 years old with active or convalescent COVID-19. This chain uses TRBV12-3 or TRBV12-4 with TRBJ1-1; TRBD1 is a possible D gene (6 bases). The sequenced sample consisted of peripheral blood. The CDR3 DNA reads as TGTGCCAGCGAGGGACACATGAACACTGAAGCTTTCTTT. This gives the protein CASEGHMNTEAFF.